This T cell receptor (beta chain) was sequenced during a study of blood T cells in healthy people across ages. Drawing of peripheral blood yielded ten milliliters from each donor. Combining a sample-barcoded 5' primer with a J-beta primer mix, a second PCR ran for roughly 7 to 12 cycles. Samples each returned at least 2.5 million CDR3-containing paired-end reads. TCRdb re-analysed the 5' RACE reads in MiXCR, keeping a single row per CDR3 protein. The sample yields about 760,000 distinct CDR3 sequences, around 25% seen once. CDR1 and CDR2 (germline): SGHVS, FNYEAQ. The CDR3 runs 14 residues. The ends were cut back, 11 bases at V and 8 bases at J, with 22 bases in the middle. As to this clonotype: What it binds is unknown.

Whole-study findings and limits: Bulk PBMC profiling left naive and antigen-experienced comparisons inconclusive.

Separately, the same data were catalogued under a study of T cells of mothers and their children. That publication notes: Each mother gave over 9.5 million TCR beta CDR3 reads; each child, around 3 million.

The sample taken for sequencing was blood. V is TRBV7-6 and J is TRBJ1-3, with D maybe TRBD1 (5 bases). The sequence was collected from a boy between 10 and 17 years old in good health. CDR3 sequence: CASSPRQLGDTIYF. As DNA, the CDR3 is TGTGCCTCCTCGCCCCGACAGCTTGGGGACACCATATATTTT.